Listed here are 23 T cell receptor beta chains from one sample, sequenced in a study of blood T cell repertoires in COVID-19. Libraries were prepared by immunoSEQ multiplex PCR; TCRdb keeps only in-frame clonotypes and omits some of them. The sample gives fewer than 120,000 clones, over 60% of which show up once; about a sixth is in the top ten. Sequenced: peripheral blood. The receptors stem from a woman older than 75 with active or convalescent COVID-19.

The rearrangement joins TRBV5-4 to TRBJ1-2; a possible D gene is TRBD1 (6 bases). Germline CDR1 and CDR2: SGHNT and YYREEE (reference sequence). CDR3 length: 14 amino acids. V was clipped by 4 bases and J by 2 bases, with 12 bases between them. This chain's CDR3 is CASSLQGGNYGYTF. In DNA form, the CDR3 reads TGTGCCAGCAGCCTACAGGGTGGAAACTATGGCTACACCTTC.

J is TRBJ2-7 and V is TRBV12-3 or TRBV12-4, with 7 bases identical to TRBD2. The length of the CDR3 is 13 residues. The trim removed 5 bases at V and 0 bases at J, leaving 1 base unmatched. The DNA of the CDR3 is TGTGCCAGCAGTAGCGGGACCTCCTACGAGCAGTACTTC. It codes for CASSSGTSYEQYF.

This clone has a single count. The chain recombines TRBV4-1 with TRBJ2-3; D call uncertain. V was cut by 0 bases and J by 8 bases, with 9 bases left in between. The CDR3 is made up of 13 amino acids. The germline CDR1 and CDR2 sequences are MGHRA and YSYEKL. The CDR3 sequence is CASSQEVSGTQYF. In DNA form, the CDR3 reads TGCGCCAGCAGCCAAGAGGTATCAGGTACGCAGTATTTT.

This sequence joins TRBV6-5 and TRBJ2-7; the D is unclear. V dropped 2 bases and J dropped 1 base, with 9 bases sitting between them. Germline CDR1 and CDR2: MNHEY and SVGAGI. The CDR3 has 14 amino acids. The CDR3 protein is CASSYGWSSYEQYF. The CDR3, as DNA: TGTGCCAGCAGTTACGGTTGGAGTTCCTACGAGCAGTACTTC.

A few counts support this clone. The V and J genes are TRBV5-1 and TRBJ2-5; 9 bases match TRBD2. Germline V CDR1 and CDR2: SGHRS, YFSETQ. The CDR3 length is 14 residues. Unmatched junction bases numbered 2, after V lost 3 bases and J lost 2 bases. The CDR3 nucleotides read TGCGCCAGCAGCTATACTAGCGGGCAAGAGACCCAGTACTTC. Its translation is CASSYTSGQETQYF.

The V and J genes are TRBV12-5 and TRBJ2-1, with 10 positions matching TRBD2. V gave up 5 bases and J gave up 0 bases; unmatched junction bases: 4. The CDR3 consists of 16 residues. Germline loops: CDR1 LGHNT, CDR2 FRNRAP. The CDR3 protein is CASGPRLAGSYNEQFF. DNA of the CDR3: TGTGCTAGTGGTCCCCGACTAGCGGGCTCCTACAATGAGCAGTTCTTC.

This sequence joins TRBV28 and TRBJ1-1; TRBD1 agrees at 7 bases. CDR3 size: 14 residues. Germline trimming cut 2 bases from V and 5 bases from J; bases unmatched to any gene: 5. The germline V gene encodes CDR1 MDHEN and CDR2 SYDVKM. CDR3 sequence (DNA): TGTGCCAGCAGTTTAACAGGGGTACGGACTGAAGCTTTCTTT. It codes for CASSLTGVRTEAFF.

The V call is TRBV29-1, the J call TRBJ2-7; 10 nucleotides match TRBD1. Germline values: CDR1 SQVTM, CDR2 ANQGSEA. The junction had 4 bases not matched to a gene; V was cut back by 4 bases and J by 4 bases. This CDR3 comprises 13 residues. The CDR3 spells CSVVRDRGYEQYF. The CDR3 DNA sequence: TGCAGCGTTGTCCGGGACAGGGGTTACGAGCAGTACTTC.

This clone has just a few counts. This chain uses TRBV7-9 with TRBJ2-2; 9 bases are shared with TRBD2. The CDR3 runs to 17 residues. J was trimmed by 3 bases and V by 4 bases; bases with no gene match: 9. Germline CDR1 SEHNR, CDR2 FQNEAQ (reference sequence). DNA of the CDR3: TGTGCCAGCAGCTCCGTGCGGGGGGGCAGATACACCGGGGAGCTGTTTTTT. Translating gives CASSSVRGGRYTGELFF.

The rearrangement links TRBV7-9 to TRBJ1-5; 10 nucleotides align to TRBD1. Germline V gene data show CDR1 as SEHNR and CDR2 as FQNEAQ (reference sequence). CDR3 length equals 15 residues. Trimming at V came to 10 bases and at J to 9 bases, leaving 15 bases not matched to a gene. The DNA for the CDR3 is TGTGCCATCGGGCAGGGACAGGGGACTCTTTGGCCCCAGCATTTT. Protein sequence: CAIGQGQGTLWPQHF.

CDR3 in DNA: TGTGCCATCAGTGAAACGGAGTACAATGAGCAGTTCTTC. Its protein product is CAISETEYNEQFF. The V gene is TRBV10-3, the J gene TRBJ2-1; the D is unclear. Germline lookup yields CDR1 ENHRY and CDR2 SYGVKD. The length of the CDR3 is 13 residues. V was clipped by 3 bases and J by 4 bases, with 7 bases between them.

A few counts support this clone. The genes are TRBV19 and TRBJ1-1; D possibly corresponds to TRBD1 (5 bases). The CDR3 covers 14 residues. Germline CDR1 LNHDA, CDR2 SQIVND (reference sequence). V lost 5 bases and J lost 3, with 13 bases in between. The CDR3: CASSLEGSDTEAFF. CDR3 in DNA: TGTGCCAGTAGTTTGGAGGGGTCTGACACTGAAGCTTTCTTT.

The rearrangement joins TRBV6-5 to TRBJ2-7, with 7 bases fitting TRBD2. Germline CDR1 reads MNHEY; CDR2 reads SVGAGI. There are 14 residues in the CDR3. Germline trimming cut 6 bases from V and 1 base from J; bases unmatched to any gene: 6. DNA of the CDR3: TGTGCCAGCAGGGCACCGGGACTATCCTACGAGCAGTACTTC. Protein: CASRAPGLSYEQYF.

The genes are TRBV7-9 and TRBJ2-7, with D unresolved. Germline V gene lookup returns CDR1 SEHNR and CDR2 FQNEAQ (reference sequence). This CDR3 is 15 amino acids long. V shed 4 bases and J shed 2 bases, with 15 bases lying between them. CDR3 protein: CASSYDTNKAYEQYF. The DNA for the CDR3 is TGTGCCAGCAGCTACGATACGAACAAAGCCTACGAGCAGTACTTC.

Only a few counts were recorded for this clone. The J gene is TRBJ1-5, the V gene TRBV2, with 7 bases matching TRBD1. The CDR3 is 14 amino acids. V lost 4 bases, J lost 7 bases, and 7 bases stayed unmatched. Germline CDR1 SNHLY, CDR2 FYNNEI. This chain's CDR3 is CASSVGNRGQPQHF. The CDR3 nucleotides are TGTGCCAGCAGTGTCGGGAACAGGGGCCAGCCCCAGCATTTT.

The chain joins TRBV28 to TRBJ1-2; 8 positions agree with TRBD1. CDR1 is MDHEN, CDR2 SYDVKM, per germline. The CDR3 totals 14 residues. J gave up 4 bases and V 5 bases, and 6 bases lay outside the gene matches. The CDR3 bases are TGTGCCAGCAGTATTCAGGGGGCTGGCTATGGCTACACCTTC. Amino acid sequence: CASSIQGAGYGYTF.

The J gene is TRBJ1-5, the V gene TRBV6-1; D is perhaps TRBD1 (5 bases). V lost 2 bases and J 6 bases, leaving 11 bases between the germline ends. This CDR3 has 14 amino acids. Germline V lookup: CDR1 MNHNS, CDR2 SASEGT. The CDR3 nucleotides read TGTGCCAGCAGTGAATCAGGGATCAGTCAGCCCCAGCATTTT. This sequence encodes CASSESGISQPQHF.

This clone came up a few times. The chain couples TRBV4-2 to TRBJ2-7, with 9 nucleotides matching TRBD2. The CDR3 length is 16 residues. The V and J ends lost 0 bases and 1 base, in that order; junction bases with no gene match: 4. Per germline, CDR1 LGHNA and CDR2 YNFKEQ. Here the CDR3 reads CASSQEGLAGSYEQYF. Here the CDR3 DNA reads TGTGCCAGCAGCCAAGAGGGGCTAGCGGGATCCTACGAGCAGTACTTC.

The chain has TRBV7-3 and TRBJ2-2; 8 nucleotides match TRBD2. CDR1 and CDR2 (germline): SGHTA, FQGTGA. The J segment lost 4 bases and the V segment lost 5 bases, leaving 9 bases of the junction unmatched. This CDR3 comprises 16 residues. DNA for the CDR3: TGTGCCAGCAGCCCAATGGGGGGGACTAGCACCGGGGAGCTGTTTTTT. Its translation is CASSPMGGTSTGELFF.

The CDR3 protein is CSAYRGNEQFF. In nucleotides, the CDR3 is TGCAGTGCTTACAGGGGCAATGAGCAGTTCTTC. The chain links TRBV20-1 to TRBJ2-1; 7 bases agree with TRBD1. The CDR3 totals 11 residues. Germline loops: CDR1 DFQATT, CDR2 SNEGSKA (reference sequence). V was clipped by 5 bases and J by 6 bases; unmatched bases: 1.

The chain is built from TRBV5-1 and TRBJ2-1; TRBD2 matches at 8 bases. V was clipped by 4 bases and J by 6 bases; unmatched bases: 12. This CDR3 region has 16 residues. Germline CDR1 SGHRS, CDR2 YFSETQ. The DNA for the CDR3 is TGCGCCAGCAGCAGTGGCGGGGGGACCTCCGTCAATGAGCAGTTCTTC. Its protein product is CASSSGGGTSVNEQFF.

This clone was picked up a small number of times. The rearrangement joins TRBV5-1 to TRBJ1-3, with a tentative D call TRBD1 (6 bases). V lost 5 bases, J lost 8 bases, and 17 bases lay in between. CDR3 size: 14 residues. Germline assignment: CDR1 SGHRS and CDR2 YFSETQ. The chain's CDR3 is CASSSTGSRDTIYF. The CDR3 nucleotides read TGCGCCAGCAGTTCGACAGGATCACGCGACACCATATATTTT.

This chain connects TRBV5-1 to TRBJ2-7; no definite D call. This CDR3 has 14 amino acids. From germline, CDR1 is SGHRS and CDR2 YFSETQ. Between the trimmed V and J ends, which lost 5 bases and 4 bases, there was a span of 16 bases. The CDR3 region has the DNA TGCGCCAGCAGTCGTGCGCCCGATCCGTACGAGCAGTACTTC. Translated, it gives CASSRAPDPYEQYF.